The T cell receptor beta chain under discussion was sequenced for a study of PD-L1 blockade in urothelial cancer. On the study more broadly: Prior regimens of chemotherapy numbered 0 to 3 per patient. In tumor samples, T cells numbered a median of approximately 1,400. Study-wide findings and caveats: For patients with durable benefit, tumor-infiltrating T lymphocytes were more numerous.

Worth noting for this clone: What it binds is unknown.

Germline loops: CDR1 LNHDA, CDR2 SQIVND (reference sequence). This CDR3 has 15 residues. Trimming removed 7 bases at V and 0 bases at J, with 13 bases between. The authors spiked synthetic TCR analog templates into each PCR. Using immunoSEQ multiplex PCR, the repertoire was profiled, and TCRdb retains in-frame clones only, with some absent. Of just over 35,000 clones listed, 36% were seen once; the top ten hold about 8.9%. This specimen consisted of tumor tissue, obtained before atezolizumab (anti-PD-L1) treatment. The TCR comes from a man in his sixties with urothelial cancer. The chain couples TRBV19 to TRBJ1-5; D gene ambiguous. CDR3 bases: TGTGCCAGTACCGTAGATAACTATAGCAATCAGCCCCAGCATTTT. This codes for CASTVDNYSNQPQHF.